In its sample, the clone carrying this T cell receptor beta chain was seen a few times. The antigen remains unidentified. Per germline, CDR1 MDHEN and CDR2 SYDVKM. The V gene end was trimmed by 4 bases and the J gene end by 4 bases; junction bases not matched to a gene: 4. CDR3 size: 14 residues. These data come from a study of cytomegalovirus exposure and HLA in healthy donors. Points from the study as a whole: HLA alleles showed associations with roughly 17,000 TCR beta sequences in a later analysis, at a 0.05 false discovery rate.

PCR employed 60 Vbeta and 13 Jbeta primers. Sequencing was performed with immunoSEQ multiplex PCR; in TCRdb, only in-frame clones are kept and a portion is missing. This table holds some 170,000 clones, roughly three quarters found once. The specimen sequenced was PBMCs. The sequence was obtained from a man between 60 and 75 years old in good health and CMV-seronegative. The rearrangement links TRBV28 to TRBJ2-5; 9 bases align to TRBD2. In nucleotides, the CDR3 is TGTGCCAGCAGTTCTGGAGCGGGAGGAGAGACCCAGTACTTC. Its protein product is CASSSGAGGETQYF.